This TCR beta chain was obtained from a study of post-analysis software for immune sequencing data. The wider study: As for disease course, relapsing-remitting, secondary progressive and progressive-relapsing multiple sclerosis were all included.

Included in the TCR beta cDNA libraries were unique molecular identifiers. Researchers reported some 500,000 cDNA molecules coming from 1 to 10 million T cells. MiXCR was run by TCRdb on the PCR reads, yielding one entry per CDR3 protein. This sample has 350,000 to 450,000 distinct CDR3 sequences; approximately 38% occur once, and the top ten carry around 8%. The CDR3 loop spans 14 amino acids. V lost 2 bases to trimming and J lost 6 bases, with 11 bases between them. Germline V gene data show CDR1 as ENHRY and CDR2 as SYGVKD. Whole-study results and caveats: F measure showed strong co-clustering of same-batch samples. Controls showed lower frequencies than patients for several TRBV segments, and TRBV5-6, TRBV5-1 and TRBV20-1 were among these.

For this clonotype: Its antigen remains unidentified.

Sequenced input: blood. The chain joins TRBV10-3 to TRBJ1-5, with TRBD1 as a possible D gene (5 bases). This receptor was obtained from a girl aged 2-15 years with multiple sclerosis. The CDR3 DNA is TGTGCCATCAGTGAGGGGGCGCAGGGTCAGCCCCAGCATTTT. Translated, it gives CAISEGAQGQPQHF.